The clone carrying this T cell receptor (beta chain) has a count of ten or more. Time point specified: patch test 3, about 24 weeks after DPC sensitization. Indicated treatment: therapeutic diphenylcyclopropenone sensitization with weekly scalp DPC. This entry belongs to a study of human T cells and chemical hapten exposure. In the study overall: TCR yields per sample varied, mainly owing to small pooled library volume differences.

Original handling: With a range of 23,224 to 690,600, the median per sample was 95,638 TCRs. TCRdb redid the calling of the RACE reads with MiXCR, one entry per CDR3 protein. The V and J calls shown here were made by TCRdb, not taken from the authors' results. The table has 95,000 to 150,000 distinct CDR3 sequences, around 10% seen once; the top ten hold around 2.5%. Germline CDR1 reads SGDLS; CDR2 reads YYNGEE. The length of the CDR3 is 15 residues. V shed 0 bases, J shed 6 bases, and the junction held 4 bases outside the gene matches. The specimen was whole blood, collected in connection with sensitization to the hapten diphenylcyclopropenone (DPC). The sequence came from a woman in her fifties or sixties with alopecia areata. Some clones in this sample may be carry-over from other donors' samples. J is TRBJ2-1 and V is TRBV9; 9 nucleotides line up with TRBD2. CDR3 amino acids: CASSVVAGGPNEQFF. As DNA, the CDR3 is TGTGCCAGCAGCGTAGTCGCGGGGGGGCCCAATGAGCAGTTCTTC.